These T cell receptor beta chains were read from a single sample in a study of cytomegalovirus exposure and HLA in healthy donors. Data came from immunoSEQ multiplex PCR; TCRdb stores just in-frame clones and leaves some out. The specimen's table records 190,000 or so clones. Sequenced material: PBMCs. The receptors shown here come from a boy between 10 and 17 years old in good health and CMV-seronegative. CDR3s include the opening cysteine and the closing phenylalanine or tryptophan. The D gene is left open where the match is weak.

v_gene	len	j_gene	d_gene	CDR3aa	CDR3nt
TRBV30	15	TRBJ1-1	-	CAWSGTTGISTEAFF	TGTGCCTGGAGTGGGACTACGGGGATCAGCACTGAAGCTTTCTTT
TRBV27	17	TRBJ1-5	TRBD1	CASSPFPTGGSNQPQHF	TGTGCCAGCAGTCCCTTCCCGACAGGGGGATCCAATCAGCCCCAGCATTTT
TRBV30	11	TRBJ2-5	-	CAWSIQETQYF	TGTGCCTGGAGCATTCAAGAGACCCAGTACTTC
TRBV6-5	14	TRBJ2-7	TRBD1	CASSYTGGPYEQYF	TGTGCCAGCAGTTACACAGGGGGCCCCTACGAGCAGTACTTC
TRBV6-5	12	TRBJ1-1	TRBD1	CASSVQGAEAFF	TGTGCCAGCAGTGTTCAGGGGGCTGAAGCTTTCTTT
TRBV9	12	TRBJ1-4	-	CASSQADEKLFF	TGTGCCAGTTCGCAGGCCGATGAAAAACTGTTTTTT
TRBV2	14	TRBJ1-5	-	CASSARDSNQPQHF	TGTGCCAGCAGTGCACGGGATAGCAATCAGCCCCAGCATTTT
TRBV19	14	TRBJ2-5	TRBD2	CASSMSGGSETQYF	TGTGCCAGTAGTATGAGCGGGGGGAGCGAGACCCAGTACTTC
TRBV2	15	TRBJ1-1	-	CASTEGRRLGTEAFF	TGTGCCAGCACCGAGGGCCGTAGGCTGGGCACTGAAGCTTTCTTT
TRBV27	16	TRBJ2-3	TRBD2	CASSFLGGGITDTQYF	TGTGCCAGCAGTTTTCTAGGCGGGGGAATCACAGATACGCAGTATTTT
TRBV5-6	14	TRBJ2-1	-	CASSFSSFRGEQFF	TGTGCCAGCAGCTTTTCCTCGTTTAGGGGGGAGCAGTTCTTC
TRBV6-1	14	TRBJ2-7	TRBD2	CASTLIGGGYEQYF	TGTGCCAGCACACTGATCGGGGGGGGTTACGAGCAGTACTTC
TRBV21-1	14	TRBJ1-2	-	CASSKSVRVGGYTF	TGTGCCAGCAGCAAATCAGTCAGGGTCGGTGGCTACACCTTC